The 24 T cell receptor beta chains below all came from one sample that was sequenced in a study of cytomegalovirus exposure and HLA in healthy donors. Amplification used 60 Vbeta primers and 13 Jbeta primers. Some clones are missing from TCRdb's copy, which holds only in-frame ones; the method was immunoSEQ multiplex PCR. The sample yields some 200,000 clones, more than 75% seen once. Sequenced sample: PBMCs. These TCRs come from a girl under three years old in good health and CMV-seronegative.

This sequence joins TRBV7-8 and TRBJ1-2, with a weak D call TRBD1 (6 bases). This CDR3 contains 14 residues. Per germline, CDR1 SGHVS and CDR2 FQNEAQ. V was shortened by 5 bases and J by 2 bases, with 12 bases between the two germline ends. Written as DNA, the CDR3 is TGTGCCAGCAGCCGAGGGCAGGGGAACTATGGCTACACCTTC. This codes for CASSRGQGNYGYTF.

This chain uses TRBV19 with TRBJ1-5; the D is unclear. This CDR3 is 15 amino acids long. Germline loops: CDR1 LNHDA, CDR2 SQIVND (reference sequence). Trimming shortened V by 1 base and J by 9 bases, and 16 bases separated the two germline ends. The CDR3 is CASSIGRPSERPQHF. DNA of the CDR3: TGTGCCAGTAGTATAGGGCGACCATCCGAGCGGCCCCAGCATTTT.

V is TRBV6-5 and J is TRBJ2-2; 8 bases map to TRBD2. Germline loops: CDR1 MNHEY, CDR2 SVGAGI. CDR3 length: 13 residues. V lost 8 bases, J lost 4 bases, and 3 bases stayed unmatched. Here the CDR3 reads CASGLAGTGELFF. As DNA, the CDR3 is TGTGCCAGCGGGCTAGCGGGCACCGGGGAGCTGTTTTTT.

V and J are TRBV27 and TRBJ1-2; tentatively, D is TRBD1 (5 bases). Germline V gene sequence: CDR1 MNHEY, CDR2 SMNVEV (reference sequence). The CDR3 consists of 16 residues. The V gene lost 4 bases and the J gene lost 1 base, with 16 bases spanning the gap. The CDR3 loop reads CASSSFLRGLNYGYTF. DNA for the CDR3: TGTGCCAGCAGTTCCTTCCTAAGGGGCCTTAACTATGGCTACACCTTC.

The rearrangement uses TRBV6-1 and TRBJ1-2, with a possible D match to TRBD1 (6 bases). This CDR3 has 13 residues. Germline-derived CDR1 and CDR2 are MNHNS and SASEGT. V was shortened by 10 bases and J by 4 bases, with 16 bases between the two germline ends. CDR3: CAIQGDRFYGYTF. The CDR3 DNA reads TGTGCCATCCAGGGCGACAGGTTCTATGGCTACACCTTC.

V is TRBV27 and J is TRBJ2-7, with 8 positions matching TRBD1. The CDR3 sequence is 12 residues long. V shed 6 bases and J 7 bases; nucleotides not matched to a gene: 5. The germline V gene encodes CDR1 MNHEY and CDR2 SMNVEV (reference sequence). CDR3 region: CASSGQGREQYF. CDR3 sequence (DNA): TGTGCCAGCAGCGGACAGGGTCGGGAGCAGTACTTC.

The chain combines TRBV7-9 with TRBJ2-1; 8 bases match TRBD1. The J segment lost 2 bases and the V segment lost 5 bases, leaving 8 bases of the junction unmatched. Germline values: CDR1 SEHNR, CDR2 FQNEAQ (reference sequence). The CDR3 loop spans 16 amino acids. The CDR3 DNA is TGTGCCAGCAGCCCCGCTGGACAGGGCCCCTACAATGAGCAGTTCTTC. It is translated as CASSPAGQGPYNEQFF. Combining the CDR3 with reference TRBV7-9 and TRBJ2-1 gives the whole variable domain DTGVSQNPRHKITKRGQNVTFRCDPISEHNRLYWYRQTLGQGPEFLTYFQNEAQLEKSRLLSDRFSAERPKGSFSTLEIQRTEQGDSAMYLCASSPAGQGPYNEQFFGPGTRLTVL.

CDR3 nucleotides: TGTGCCAGCAGCCGTAGACAGGATAATTCACCCCTCCACTTT. This gives the protein CASSRRQDNSPLHF. The chain carries TRBV7-6 and TRBJ1-6; D is perhaps TRBD1 (6 bases). From germline, CDR1 is SGHVS and CDR2 FNYEAQ. Trimming removed 5 bases from V and 5 bases from J, with 10 bases in between. CDR3 length equals 14 residues.

CDR3 DNA sequence: TGTGCCAGCACAGGGACTGACTACGAGCAGTACTTC. It yields the protein CASTGTDYEQYF. The J gene is TRBJ2-7, the V gene TRBV4-2, with a possible D match to TRBD2 (6 bases). Germline lookup yields CDR1 LGHNA and CDR2 YNFKEQ. V lost 7 bases and J 3 bases, leaving 10 bases between the germline ends. This CDR3 region has 12 residues.

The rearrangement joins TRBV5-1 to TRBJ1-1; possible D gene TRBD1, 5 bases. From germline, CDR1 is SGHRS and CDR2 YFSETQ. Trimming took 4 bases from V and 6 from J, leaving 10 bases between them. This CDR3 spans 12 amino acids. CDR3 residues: CASSRTGPEAFF. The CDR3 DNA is TGCGCCAGCAGCAGAACAGGACCTGAAGCTTTCTTT.

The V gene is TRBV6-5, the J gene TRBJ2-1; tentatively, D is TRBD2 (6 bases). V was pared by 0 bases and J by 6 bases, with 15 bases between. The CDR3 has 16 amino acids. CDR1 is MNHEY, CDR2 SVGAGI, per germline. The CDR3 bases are TGTGCCAGCAGTTACTCGACGGGGGAGGTTACCAATGAGCAGTTCTTC. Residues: CASSYSTGEVTNEQFF.

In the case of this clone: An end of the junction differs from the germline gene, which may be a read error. Here the CDR3 reads CSSSLGQGASGYTF. CDR3 nucleotides: TGTTCCAGCAGCTTAGGACAGGGGGCATCAGGCTACACCTTC. V usage is TRBV7-9 and J usage is TRBJ1-2; 11 nucleotides align to TRBD1. This CDR3 has 14 amino acids. Germline assignment: CDR1 SEHNR and CDR2 FQNEAQ (reference sequence).

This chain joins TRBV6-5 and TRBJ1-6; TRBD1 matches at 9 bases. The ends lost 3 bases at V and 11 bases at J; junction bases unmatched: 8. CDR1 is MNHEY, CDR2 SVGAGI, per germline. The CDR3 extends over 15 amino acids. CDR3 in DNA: TGTGCCAGCAGTTATACGGGACAGGGCTCTGCACCCCTCCACTTT. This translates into CASSYTGQGSAPLHF.

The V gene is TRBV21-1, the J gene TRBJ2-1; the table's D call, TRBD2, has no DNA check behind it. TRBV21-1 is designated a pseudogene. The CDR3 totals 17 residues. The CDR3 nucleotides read TGTGCCAGCAGCAAAGGCTCGACTAGCGGTTTCTACAATGAGCAGTTCTTC. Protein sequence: CASSKGSTSGFYNEQFF.

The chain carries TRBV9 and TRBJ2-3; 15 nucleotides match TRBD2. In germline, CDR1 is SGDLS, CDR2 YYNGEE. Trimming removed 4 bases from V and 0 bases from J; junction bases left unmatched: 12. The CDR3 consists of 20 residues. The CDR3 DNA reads TGTGCCAGCAGCCACCCTCGGACTAGCGGGGGGGACACCAGCACAGATACGCAGTATTTT. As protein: CASSHPRTSGGDTSTDTQYF.

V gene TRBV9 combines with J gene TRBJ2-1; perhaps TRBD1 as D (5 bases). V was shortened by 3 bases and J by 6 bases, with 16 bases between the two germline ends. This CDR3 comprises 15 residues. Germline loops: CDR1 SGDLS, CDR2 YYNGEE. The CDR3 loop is CASSAPGLGANEQFF. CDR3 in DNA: TGTGCCAGCAGCGCCCCAGGTTTAGGGGCCAATGAGCAGTTCTTC.

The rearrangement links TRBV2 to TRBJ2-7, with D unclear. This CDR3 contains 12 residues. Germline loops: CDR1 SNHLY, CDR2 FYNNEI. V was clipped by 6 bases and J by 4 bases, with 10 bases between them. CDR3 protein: CASSASSYEQYF. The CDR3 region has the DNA TGTGCCAGCAGCGCCTCTAGTTACGAGCAGTACTTC.

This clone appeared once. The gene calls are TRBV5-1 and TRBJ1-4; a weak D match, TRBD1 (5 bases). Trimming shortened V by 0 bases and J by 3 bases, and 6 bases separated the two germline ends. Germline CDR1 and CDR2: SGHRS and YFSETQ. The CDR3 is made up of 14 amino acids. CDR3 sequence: CASSLDRPNEKLFF. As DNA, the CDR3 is TGCGCCAGCAGCTTGGACAGGCCTAATGAAAAACTGTTTTTT.

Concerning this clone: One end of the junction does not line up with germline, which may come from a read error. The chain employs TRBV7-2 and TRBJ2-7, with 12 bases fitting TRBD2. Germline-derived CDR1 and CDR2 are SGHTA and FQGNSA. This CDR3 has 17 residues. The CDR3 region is CASTLGAGLAGSYEQYF. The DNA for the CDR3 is TGTGCCAGCACCTTAGGGGCGGGACTAGCGGGTTCCTACGAGCAGTACTTC.

The CDR3 nucleotides read TGTGCCAGCAGTGACGGACTTCCTCATGGGGTGCTAAGAAACACCATATATTTT. Residues: CASSDGLPHGVLRNTIYF. This chain connects TRBV6-4 to TRBJ1-3, with D uncertain. The length of the CDR3 is 18 residues. Germline lookup yields CDR1 MRHNA and CDR2 SNTAGT. V was shortened by 2 bases and J by 5 bases, with 22 bases between the two germline ends.

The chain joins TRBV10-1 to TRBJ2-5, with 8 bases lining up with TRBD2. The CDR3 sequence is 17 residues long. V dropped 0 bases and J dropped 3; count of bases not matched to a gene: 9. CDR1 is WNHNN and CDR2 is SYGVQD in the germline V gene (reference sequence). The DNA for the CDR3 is TGCGCCAGCAGTGAGTCGATTGAGCGGGAGAATAAAGAGACCCAGTACTTC. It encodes CASSESIERENKETQYF.

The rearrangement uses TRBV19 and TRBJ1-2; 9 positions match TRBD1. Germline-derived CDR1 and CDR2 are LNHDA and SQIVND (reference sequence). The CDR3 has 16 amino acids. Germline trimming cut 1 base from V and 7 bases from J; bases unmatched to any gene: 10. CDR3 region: CASSIGPGQGLVGYTF. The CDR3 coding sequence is TGTGCCAGTAGTATAGGACCGGGACAGGGCCTGGTTGGCTACACCTTC. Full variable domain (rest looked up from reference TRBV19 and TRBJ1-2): DGGITQSPKYLFRKEGQNVTLSCEQNLNHDAMYWYRQDPGQGLRLIYYSQIVNDFQKGDIAEGYSVSREKKESFPLTVTSAQKNPTAFYLCASSIGPGQGLVGYTFGSGTRLTVV.

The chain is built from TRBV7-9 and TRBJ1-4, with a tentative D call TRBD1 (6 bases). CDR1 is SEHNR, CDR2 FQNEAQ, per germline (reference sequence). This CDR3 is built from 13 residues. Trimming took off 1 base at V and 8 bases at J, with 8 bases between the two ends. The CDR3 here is CASSLDRVEKLFF. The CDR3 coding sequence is TGTGCCAGCAGCTTAGACAGGGTAGAAAAACTGTTTTTT.

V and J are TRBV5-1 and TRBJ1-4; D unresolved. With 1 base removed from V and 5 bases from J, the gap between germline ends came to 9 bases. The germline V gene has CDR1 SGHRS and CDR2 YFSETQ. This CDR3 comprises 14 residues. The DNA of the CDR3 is TGCGCCAGCAGCTTGAGTCCGGGGAATGAAAAACTGTTTTTT. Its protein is CASSLSPGNEKLFF.